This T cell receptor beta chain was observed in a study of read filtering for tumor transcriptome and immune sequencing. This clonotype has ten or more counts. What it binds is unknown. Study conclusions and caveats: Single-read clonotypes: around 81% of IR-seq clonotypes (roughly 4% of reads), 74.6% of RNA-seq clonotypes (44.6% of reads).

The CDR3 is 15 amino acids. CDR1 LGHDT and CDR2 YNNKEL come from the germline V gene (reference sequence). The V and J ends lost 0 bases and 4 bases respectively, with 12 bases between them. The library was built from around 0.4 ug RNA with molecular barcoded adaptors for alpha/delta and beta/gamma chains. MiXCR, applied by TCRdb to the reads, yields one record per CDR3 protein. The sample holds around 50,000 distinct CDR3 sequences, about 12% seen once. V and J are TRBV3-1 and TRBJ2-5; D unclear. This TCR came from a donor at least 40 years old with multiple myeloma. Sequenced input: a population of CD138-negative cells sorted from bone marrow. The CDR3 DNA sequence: TGTGCCAGCAGCCAAGATCTTGTGGCTTCAGAGACCCAGTACTTC. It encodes CASSQDLVASETQYF.